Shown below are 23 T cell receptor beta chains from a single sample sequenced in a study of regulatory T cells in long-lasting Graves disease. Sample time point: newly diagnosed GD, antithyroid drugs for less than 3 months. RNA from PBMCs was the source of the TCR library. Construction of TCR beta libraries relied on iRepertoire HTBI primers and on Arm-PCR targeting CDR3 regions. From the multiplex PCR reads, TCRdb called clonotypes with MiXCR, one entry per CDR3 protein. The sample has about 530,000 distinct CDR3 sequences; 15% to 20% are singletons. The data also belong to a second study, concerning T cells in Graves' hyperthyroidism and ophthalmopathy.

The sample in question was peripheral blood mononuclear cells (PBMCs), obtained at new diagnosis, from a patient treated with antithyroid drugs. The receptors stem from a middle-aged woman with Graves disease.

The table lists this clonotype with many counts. The CDR3 protein is CASSAGTEIYGYTF. The CDR3 DNA is TGTGCCAGCAGTGCCGGGACGGAAATCTATGGCTACACCTTC. This chain connects TRBV2 to TRBJ1-2; tentative D call: TRBD1 (5 bases). CDR1 is SNHLY and CDR2 is FYNNEI in the germline V gene. This CDR3 is 14 amino acids long. Trimming cost V 4 bases and J 4 bases, with 13 bases left between them.

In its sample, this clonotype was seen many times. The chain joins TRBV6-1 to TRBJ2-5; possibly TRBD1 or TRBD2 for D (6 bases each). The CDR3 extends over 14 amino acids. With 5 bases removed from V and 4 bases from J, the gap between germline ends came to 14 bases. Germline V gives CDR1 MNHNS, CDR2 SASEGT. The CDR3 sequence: CASSQQGGRETQYF. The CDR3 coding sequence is TGTGCCAGCAGTCAACAGGGAGGACGAGAGACCCAGTACTTC.

This chain's CDR3 is CASSEGTWVGNTIYF. Here the CDR3 DNA reads TGTGCCAGCAGCGAAGGGACGTGGGTAGGAAACACCATATATTTT. The V gene is TRBV5-8, the J gene TRBJ1-3; a possible D gene is TRBD1 (5 bases). CDR3 length: 15 amino acids. V lost 4 bases, J lost 4 bases, and 15 bases lay in between. Germline CDR1 is SGHTS and CDR2 is YDEGEE.

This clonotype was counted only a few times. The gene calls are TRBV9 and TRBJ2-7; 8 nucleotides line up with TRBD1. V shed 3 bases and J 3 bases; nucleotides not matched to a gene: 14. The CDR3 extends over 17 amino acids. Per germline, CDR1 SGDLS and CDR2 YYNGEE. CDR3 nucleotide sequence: TGTGCCAGCAGCGCAGATGGTCGGGGACAGGATCGCTACGAGCAGTACTTC. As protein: CASSADGRGQDRYEQYF.

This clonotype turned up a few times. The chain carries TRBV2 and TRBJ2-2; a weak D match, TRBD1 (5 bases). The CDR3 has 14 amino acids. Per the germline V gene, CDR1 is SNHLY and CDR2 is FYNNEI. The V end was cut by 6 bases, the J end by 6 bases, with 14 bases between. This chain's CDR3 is CASRLVGLAGELFF. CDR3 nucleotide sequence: TGTGCCAGCAGATTGGTGGGGCTGGCCGGGGAGCTGTTTTTT.

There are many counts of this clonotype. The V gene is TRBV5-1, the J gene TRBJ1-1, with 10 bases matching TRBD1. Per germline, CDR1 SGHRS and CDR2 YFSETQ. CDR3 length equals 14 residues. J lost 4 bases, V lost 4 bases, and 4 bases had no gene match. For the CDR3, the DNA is TGCGCCAGCAGCCCGGACAGGGGGACCACTGAAGCTTTCTTT. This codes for CASSPDRGTTEAFF.

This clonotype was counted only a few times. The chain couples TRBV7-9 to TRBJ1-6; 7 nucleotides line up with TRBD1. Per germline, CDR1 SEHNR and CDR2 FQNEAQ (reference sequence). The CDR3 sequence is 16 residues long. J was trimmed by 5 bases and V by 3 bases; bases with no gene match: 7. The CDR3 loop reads CASSFGAGGHNSPLHF. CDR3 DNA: TGTGCCAGCAGCTTCGGGGCAGGGGGTCATAATTCACCCCTCCACTTT.

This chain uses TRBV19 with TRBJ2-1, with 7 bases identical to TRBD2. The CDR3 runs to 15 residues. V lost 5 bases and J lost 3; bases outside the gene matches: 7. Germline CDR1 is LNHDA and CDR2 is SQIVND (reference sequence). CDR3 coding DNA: TGTGCCAGTAGTTCGTCGGGGGAGGGCTACAATGAGCAGTTCTTC. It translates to CASSSSGEGYNEQFF.

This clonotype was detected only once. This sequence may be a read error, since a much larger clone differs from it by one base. CDR3 in DNA: TGTGCCGTTGACAGGGGGACTGAAGCTTCCTTT. Its translation is CAVDRGTEASF. The J gene is TRBJ1-1, the V gene TRBV6-2 or TRBV6-3; 9 bases align to TRBD1. The germline gives CDR1 MNHEY, CDR2 SVGEGT. This CDR3 spans 11 amino acids.

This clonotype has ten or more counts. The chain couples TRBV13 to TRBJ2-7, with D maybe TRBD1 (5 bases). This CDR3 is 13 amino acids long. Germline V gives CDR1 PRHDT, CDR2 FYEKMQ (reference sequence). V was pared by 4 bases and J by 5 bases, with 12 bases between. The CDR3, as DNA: TGTGCCAGCAGCTCCAGGGATCCTCACGAGCAGTACTTC. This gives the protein CASSSRDPHEQYF.

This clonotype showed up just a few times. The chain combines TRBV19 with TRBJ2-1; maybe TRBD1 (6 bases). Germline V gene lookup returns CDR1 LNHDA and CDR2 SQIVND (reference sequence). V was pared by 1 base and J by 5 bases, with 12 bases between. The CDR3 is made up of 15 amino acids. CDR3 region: CASSIGGTLNNEQFF. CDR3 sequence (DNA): TGTGCCAGTAGTATAGGTGGGACACTTAACAATGAGCAGTTCTTC.

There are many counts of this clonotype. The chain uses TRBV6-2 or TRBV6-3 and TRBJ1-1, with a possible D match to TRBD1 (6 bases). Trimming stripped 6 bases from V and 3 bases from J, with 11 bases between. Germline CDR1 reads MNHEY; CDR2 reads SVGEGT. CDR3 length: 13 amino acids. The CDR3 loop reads CASRNRGDTEAFF. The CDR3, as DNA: TGTGCCAGCAGGAATAGGGGGGACACTGAAGCTTTCTTT.

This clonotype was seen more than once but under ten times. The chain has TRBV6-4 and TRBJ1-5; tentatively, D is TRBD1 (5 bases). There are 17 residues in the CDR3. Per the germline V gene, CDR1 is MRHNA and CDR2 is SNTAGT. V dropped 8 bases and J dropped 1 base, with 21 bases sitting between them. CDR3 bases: TGTGCCAGCCCCCCCGGACATCCCCTGTGGAGCAATCAGCCCCAGCATTTT. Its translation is CASPPGHPLWSNQPQHF.

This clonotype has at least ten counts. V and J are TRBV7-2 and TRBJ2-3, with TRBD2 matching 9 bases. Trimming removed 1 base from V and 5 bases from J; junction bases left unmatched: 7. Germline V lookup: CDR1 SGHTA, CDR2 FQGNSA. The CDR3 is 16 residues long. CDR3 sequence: CASSLGLADVLDTQYF. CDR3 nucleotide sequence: TGTGCCAGCAGCTTAGGACTAGCGGATGTTCTAGATACGCAGTATTTT.

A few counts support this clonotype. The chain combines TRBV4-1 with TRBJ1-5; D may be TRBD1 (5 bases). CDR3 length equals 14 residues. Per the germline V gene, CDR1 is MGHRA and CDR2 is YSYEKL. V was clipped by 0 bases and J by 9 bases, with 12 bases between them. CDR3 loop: CASSQDAGVGPQHF. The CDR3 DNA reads TGCGCCAGCAGCCAAGACGCGGGGGTCGGGCCCCAGCATTTT.

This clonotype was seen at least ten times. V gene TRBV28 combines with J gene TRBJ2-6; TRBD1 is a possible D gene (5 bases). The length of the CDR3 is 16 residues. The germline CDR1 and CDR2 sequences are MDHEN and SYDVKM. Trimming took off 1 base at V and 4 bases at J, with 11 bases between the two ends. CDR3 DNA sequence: TGTGCCAGCAGTTTATCAAGGGGAATGGGGGCCAACGTCCTGACTTTC. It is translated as CASSLSRGMGANVLTF.

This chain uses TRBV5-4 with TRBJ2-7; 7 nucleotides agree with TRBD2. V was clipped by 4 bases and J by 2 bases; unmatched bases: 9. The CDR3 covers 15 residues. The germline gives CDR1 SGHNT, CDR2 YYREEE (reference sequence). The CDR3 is CASSPREAGAYEQYF. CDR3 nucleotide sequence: TGTGCCAGCAGCCCCAGAGAGGCGGGGGCCTACGAGCAGTACTTC.

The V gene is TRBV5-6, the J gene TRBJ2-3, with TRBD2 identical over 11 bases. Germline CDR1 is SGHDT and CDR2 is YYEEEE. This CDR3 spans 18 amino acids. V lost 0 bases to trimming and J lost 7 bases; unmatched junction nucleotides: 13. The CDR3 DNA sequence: TGTGCCAGCAGCTTGGGGGTTGTAGCGGGGGGGCCTCAATATACGCAGTATTTT. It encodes CASSLGVVAGGPQYTQYF.

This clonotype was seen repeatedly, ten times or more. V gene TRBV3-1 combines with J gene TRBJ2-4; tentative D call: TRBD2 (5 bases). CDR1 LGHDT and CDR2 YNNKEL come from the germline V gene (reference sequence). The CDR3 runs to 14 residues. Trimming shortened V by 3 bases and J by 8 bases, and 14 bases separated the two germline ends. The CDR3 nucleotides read TGTGCCAGCAGCCAGCCTCGGGATGCGGACATTCAGTACTTC. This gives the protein CASSQPRDADIQYF.

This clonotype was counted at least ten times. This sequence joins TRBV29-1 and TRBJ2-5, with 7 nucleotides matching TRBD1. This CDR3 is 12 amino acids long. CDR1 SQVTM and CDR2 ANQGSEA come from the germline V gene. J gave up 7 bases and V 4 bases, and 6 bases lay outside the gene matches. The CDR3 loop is CSVGDRTGTQYF. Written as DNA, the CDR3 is TGCAGCGTTGGGGACAGAACTGGGACCCAGTACTTC.

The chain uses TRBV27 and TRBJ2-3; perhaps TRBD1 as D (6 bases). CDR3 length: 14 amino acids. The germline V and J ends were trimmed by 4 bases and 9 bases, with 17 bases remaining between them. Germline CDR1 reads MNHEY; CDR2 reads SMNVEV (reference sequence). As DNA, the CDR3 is TGTGCCAGCAGTTGGGGGCCGCCTGCGGAGACGCAGTATTTT. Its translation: CASSWGPPAETQYF.

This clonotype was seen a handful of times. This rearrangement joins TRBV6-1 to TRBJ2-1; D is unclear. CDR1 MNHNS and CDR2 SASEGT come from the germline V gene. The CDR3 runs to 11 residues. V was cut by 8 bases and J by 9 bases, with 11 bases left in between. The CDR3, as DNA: TGTGCCAGCCAAATCGGGTTTGAGCAGTTCTTC. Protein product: CASQIGFEQFF.

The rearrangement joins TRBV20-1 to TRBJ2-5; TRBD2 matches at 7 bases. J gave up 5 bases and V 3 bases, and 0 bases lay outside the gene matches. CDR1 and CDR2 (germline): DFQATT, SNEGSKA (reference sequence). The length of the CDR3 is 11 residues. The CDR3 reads CSASGGETQYF. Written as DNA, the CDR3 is TGCAGTGCTAGCGGGGGGGAGACCCAGTACTTC.